Following are 20 T cell receptor beta chains from one sample sequenced in a study of control samples from healthy donors and cancer patients. Measured with immunoSEQ multiplex PCR; TCRdb has only the in-frame clones, and not every one. The repertoire holds under 85,000 clones, roughly 82% seen once, with approximately 10% in the top ten. Sequencing input: PBMCs. The origin of the receptors is a man between 60 and 75 years old with head and neck cancer.

This chain links TRBV15 with TRBJ1-3; D uncertain. CDR1 is LNHNV, CDR2 YYDKDF, per germline (reference sequence). The CDR3 runs to 15 residues. Trimming took 5 bases from V and 4 from J, leaving 15 bases between them. DNA for the CDR3: TGTGCCACCAGCGTCCGCGGTTCAACCGGAAACACCATATATTTT. It yields the protein CATSVRGSTGNTIYF.

The V and J genes are TRBV7-9 and TRBJ1-1; 8 nucleotides agree with TRBD1. Per germline, CDR1 SEHNR and CDR2 FQNEAQ (reference sequence). This CDR3 is built from 14 residues. V was pared by 3 bases and J by 6 bases, with 6 bases of the junction left unmatched. CDR3 nucleotide sequence: TGTGCCAGCAGCTTCTCAGGGGGCAAGGCTGAAGCTTTCTTT. Translating gives CASSFSGGKAEAFF.

This rearrangement joins TRBV2 to TRBJ2-1; possibly TRBD1 for D (5 bases). The germline V gene encodes CDR1 SNHLY and CDR2 FYNNEI. V lost 7 bases and J 6 bases, leaving 16 bases between the germline ends. The CDR3 loop spans 14 amino acids. The CDR3 nucleotides are TGTGCCAGCAAACCTCTAAGGGGAAGCAATGAGCAGTTCTTC. As protein: CASKPLRGSNEQFF.

The CDR3 DNA is TGTGCCACGGGACAGGGTTACGAGCAGTACTTC. The encoded protein is CATGQGYEQYF. The V call is TRBV19, the J call TRBJ2-7; 9 bases map to TRBD1. The CDR3 is 11 residues long. Trimming cost V 10 bases and J 4 bases; bases outside gene matches: 2. CDR1 and CDR2 (germline): LNHDA, SQIVND (reference sequence).

V gene TRBV28 combines with J gene TRBJ2-2, with D possibly TRBD1 on 5 matching bases. Germline V gene lookup returns CDR1 MDHEN and CDR2 SYDVKM. V was shortened by 3 bases and J by 4 bases, with 9 bases between the two germline ends. The CDR3 is 14 amino acids. CDR3 protein: CASSFGAGTGELFF. In DNA form, the CDR3 reads TGTGCCAGCAGTTTTGGGGCCGGCACCGGGGAGCTGTTTTTT. Drawing the rest from reference TRBV28 and TRBJ2-2, the complete variable domain is DVKVTQSSRYLVKRTGEKVFLECVQDMDHENMFWYRQDPGLGLRLIYFSYDVKMKEKGDIPEGYSVSREKKERFSLILESASTNQTSMYLCASSFGAGTGELFFGEGSRLTVL.

The chain links TRBV6-5 to TRBJ2-3; D remains unclear. The V end lost 6 bases, the J end lost 0 bases, and 10 bases lay between the germline ends. The CDR3 is 14 residues long. CDR1 is MNHEY and CDR2 is SVGAGI in the germline V gene. The CDR3: CASRRTESTDTQYF. CDR3 nucleotide sequence: TGTGCCAGCAGGCGGACCGAGAGCACAGATACGCAGTATTTT.

A few counts support this clone. The chain carries TRBV5-4 and TRBJ1-4; D is unresolved. The V end was cut by 1 base, the J end by 5 bases, with 6 bases between. Germline V gene lookup returns CDR1 SGHNT and CDR2 YYREEE (reference sequence). This CDR3 spans 13 amino acids. The DNA for the CDR3 is TGTGCCAGCAGCTTGTTGGGAAATGAAAAACTGTTTTTT. It translates to CASSLLGNEKLFF.

V is TRBV5-5 and J is TRBJ2-1, with 9 bases lining up with TRBD2. V shed 3 bases and J 0 bases; nucleotides not matched to a gene: 4. This CDR3 has 16 amino acids. CDR1 is SGHKS, CDR2 YYEKEE, per germline (reference sequence). The CDR3 nucleotides are TGTGCCAGCAGCTCTAGCGGGGCGAGCTCCTACAATGAGCAGTTCTTC. It translates to CASSSSGASSYNEQFF. Variable domain in full (rest from reference TRBV5-5 and TRBJ2-1): DAGVTQSPTHLIKTRGQQVTLRCSPISGHKSVSWYQQVLGQGPQFIFQYYEKEERGRGNFPDRFSARQFPNYSSELNVNALLLGDSALYLCASSSSGASSYNEQFFGPGTRLTVL.

V gene TRBV6-4 combines with J gene TRBJ2-1; no firm D call. Germline-derived CDR1 and CDR2 are MRHNA and SNTAGT. The CDR3 totals 13 residues. The V end lost 5 bases, the J end lost 6 bases, and 11 bases lay between the germline ends. Written as DNA, the CDR3 is TGTGCCAGCAGTTCCGGCCCCACCAATGAGCAGTTCTTC. Translation gives CASSSGPTNEQFF.

This clone showed up just a few times. J is TRBJ2-3 and V is TRBV19; D not certain. The CDR3 has 13 amino acids. V was cut by 4 bases and J by 4 bases, with 9 bases left in between. Germline assignment: CDR1 LNHDA and CDR2 SQIVND (reference sequence). This CDR3 is CASSTPLADTQYF. CDR3 coding DNA: TGTGCCAGTAGTACTCCTCTAGCAGATACGCAGTATTTT.

The J gene is TRBJ2-2, the V gene TRBV4-2, with TRBD2 as a possible D gene (6 bases). Trimming took 1 base from V and 4 from J, leaving 10 bases between them. The CDR3 loop spans 15 amino acids. Germline assignment: CDR1 LGHNA and CDR2 YNFKEQ. The chain's CDR3 is CASSQGIGSTGELFF. The CDR3 coding sequence is TGTGCCAGCAGCCAAGGGATCGGGAGCACCGGGGAGCTGTTTTTT.

V usage is TRBV11-2 and J usage is TRBJ1-5; D not certain. Trimming shortened V by 5 bases and J by 5 bases, and 19 bases separated the two germline ends. This CDR3 has 16 amino acids. CDR1 SGHAT and CDR2 FQNNGV come from the germline V gene. CDR3 sequence: CASSPTARGLHQPQHF. In DNA form, the CDR3 reads TGTGCCAGCAGCCCGACCGCCCGGGGTCTACATCAGCCCCAGCATTTT. Full variable domain (remainder filled in from reference TRBV11-2 and TRBJ1-5): EAGVAQSPRYKIIEKRQSVAFWCNPISGHATLYWYQQILGQGPKLLIQFQNNGVVDDSQLPKDRFSAERLKGVDSTLKIQPAKLEDSAVYLCASSPTARGLHQPQHFGDGTRLSIL.

This chain links TRBV10-1 with TRBJ1-5; a possible D gene is TRBD1 (5 bases). Germline CDR1 and CDR2: WNHNN and SYGVQD (reference sequence). Trimming removed 3 bases at V and 5 bases at J, with 11 bases between. The CDR3 is made up of 14 amino acids. In DNA form, the CDR3 reads TGCGCCAGCAGTGATGGGGACCGATATCAGCCCCAGCATTTT. Its translation: CASSDGDRYQPQHF.

The gene calls are TRBV28 and TRBJ2-3, with D possibly being TRBD2 (6 bases). V was shortened by 7 bases and J by 2 bases, with 10 bases between the two germline ends. The CDR3 loop spans 13 amino acids. CDR1 and CDR2 (germline): MDHEN, SYDVKM. CDR3 nucleotides: TGTGCCAGCACGACTAGTAACACAGATACGCAGTATTTT. Amino acid sequence: CASTTSNTDTQYF.

This clone was picked up one time. The V and J genes are TRBV12-5 and TRBJ1-3; 10 nucleotides line up with TRBD1. V shed 6 bases, J shed 11 bases, and the junction held 10 bases outside the gene matches. This CDR3 has 14 residues. Germline-derived CDR1 and CDR2 are LGHNT and FRNRAP. DNA of the CDR3: TGTGCTAGTGGGCCCCGGGACAGGGGCATCCCCATATATTTT. Amino acids: CASGPRDRGIPIYF.

The chain recombines TRBV13 with TRBJ1-2; the D gene is possibly TRBD1 (6 bases). The length of the CDR3 is 14 residues. Germline CDR1 reads PRHDT; CDR2 reads FYEKMQ (reference sequence). V lost 3 bases and J lost 7, with 15 bases in between. The CDR3 region has the DNA TGTGCCAGCAGCTTTAGTCCACAGGGAAGTGGCTACACCTTC. It encodes CASSFSPQGSGYTF.

The chain couples TRBV3-1 (or the pseudogene TRBV3-2) to TRBJ1-1; D possibly corresponds to TRBD1 (6 bases). CDR1 is LGHDT and CDR2 is YNNKEL in the germline V gene (reference sequence). Trimming cost V 1 base and J 3 bases, with 12 bases left between them. The CDR3 consists of 15 residues. CDR3 sequence: CASSQGWGLDTEAFF. DNA for the CDR3: TGTGCCAGCAGCCAAGGATGGGGGCTGGACACTGAAGCTTTCTTT.

This rearrangement joins TRBV6-5 to TRBJ2-1, with TRBD2 matching 15 bases. Looked up from germline, CDR1 is MNHEY and CDR2 is SVGAGI. V shed 9 bases, J shed 11 bases, and the junction held 5 bases outside the gene matches. The CDR3 extends over 13 amino acids. CDR3 DNA: TGTGCCAGTCTCGGGACTAGCGGGAGGAAGCAGTTCTTC. This sequence encodes CASLGTSGRKQFF.

V usage is TRBV27 and J usage is TRBJ2-5, with D perhaps being TRBD1 or TRBD2 (5 bases each). This CDR3 has 14 residues. Germline values: CDR1 MNHEY, CDR2 SMNVEV (reference sequence). Trimming took off 6 bases at V and 2 bases at J, with 13 bases between the two ends. CDR3 amino acids: CASRHGTDQETQYF. CDR3 bases: TGTGCCAGCAGACATGGGACGGATCAAGAGACCCAGTACTTC.

The chain combines TRBV27 with TRBJ2-7; TRBD1 is a possible D gene (8 bases). The V end was cut by 1 base, the J end by 3 bases, with 10 bases between. CDR1 and CDR2 (germline): MNHEY, SMNVEV (reference sequence). The CDR3 contains 14 residues. The CDR3 nucleotides are TGTGCCAGCAGTTTATACAGGGGGGGCTACGAGCAGTACTTC. This gives the protein CASSLYRGGYEQYF.